This T cell receptor (beta chain) is from a study of blood T cell repertoires in COVID-19. About the study: Some COVID-19 samples were acute and others convalescent; all came from the United States, Italy and Spain.

Trimming cost V 5 bases and J 9 bases; bases outside gene matches: 10. This CDR3 has 15 residues. From germline, CDR1 is SGHTA and CDR2 FQGNSA. Donors were grouped by their self-reported clinical history. What the recovered Cohort 3 donors had was two negative PCRs, clearance, or symptom resolution. Authors' processing steps: Amplified reference gene primers provided the basis for estimating nucleated cell counts. Data came from immunoSEQ multiplex PCR; TCRdb stores just in-frame clones and leaves some out. V and J calls and clone size are those listed in that table; D and trimming were worked out from the DNA. The sample consists of approximately 140,000 clones, approximately 86% of them appearing once.

The source material was PBMCs or T cells enriched from blood (not recorded which). V and J are TRBV7-2 and TRBJ2-1, with 10 bases fitting TRBD1. This receptor was taken from a woman aged 50 to 65 who had recovered from COVID-19. DNA of the CDR3: TGTGCCAGCAGCACTTCTCCGGGGACAGGGGTTGAGCAGTTCTTC. Protein: CASSTSPGTGVEQFF.